A selection of T cell receptor beta chains follows, all from one sample in a study of T cell responses to AZD1222 COVID-19 vaccine. TCRdb's copy holds only in-frame clones and misses some; the assay was immunoSEQ multiplex PCR. The sample includes 130,000 or so clones, roughly 89% seen only once; the top ten take roughly 5%. This specimen was peripheral blood, taken on day 0 of AZD1222 vaccination. The receptors originated from an adult in good health. The CDR3 runs from the conserved cysteine through the conserved F or W. The order of the fields is D gene, V gene, J gene, clone size, CDR3 DNA, CDR3 protein. The D gene is left open where the match is weak. For some rows the clone size is stated as once, few or many, or as a class when expanded; others skip it.

d_gene: NA; v_gene: TRBV7-3; j_gene: TRBJ2-5; abundance: NA; CDR3nt: TGTGCCAGCAGCTCCGGGGTGGGGGAGACCCAGTACTTC; CDR3aa: CASSSGVGETQYF
d_gene: NA; v_gene: TRBV3-1/TRBV3-2; j_gene: TRBJ1-2; abundance: NA; CDR3nt: TGTGCCAGCAGCCAAGATTTTAGCGGGGGGCTCGGCTACACCTTC; CDR3aa: CASSQDFSGGLGYTF
d_gene: NA; v_gene: TRBV2; j_gene: TRBJ1-5; abundance: NA; CDR3nt: TGTGCCAGCAGTGAAGGGCCCGGCACGGGTCAGCCCCAGCATTTT; CDR3aa: CASSEGPGTGQPQHF
d_gene: TRBD1; v_gene: TRBV4-2; j_gene: TRBJ2-7; abundance: NA; CDR3nt: TGTGCCAGCAGCCAAGCCGGGGACAGCTCCTACGAGCAGTACTTC; CDR3aa: CASSQAGDSSYEQYF
d_gene: NA; v_gene: TRBV12-3/TRBV12-4; j_gene: TRBJ2-2; abundance: NA; CDR3nt: TGTGCCAGCAGTTCGGCCGGGGAGCTGTTTTTT; CDR3aa: CASSSAGELFF
d_gene: NA; v_gene: TRBV30; j_gene: TRBJ1-3; abundance: NA; CDR3nt: TGTGCCTGGAGTAGCGGAAACACCATATATTTT; CDR3aa: CAWSSGNTIYF
d_gene: NA; v_gene: TRBV19; j_gene: TRBJ1-2; abundance: once; CDR3nt: TGTGCCAGTAGTATTGAGTTTTCGGTAGGAACTAGCTATGGCTACACCTTC; CDR3aa: CASSIEFSVGTSYGYTF
d_gene: NA; v_gene: TRBV3-1/TRBV3-2; j_gene: TRBJ1-5; abundance: NA; CDR3nt: TGTGCCAGCAGCCTGGACACTAGCAATCAGCCCCAGCATTTT; CDR3aa: CASSLDTSNQPQHF
d_gene: NA; v_gene: TRBV6-2/TRBV6-3; j_gene: TRBJ1-1; abundance: NA; CDR3nt: TGTGCCAGCAGTCGTGGGACGACCCGCGGAGCTTTCTTT; CDR3aa: CASSRGTTRGAFF
d_gene: NA; v_gene: TRBV5-1; j_gene: TRBJ2-4; abundance: NA; CDR3nt: TGCGCCAGCAGCTTCGGAGACGTTGGCAAAAACATTCAGTACTTC; CDR3aa: CASSFGDVGKNIQYF
d_gene: TRBD1; v_gene: TRBV3-1/TRBV3-2; j_gene: TRBJ1-5; abundance: NA; CDR3nt: TGTGCCAGCAGCCAAGGGACAGGGCCCCAGCATTTT; CDR3aa: CASSQGTGPQHF
d_gene: NA; v_gene: TRBV20-1; j_gene: TRBJ1-4; abundance: NA; CDR3nt: TGCAGTGCTAGTCTCCCTAATGAAAAACTGTTTTTT; CDR3aa: CSASLPNEKLFF
d_gene: NA; v_gene: TRBV5-8; j_gene: TRBJ1-1; abundance: NA; CDR3nt: TGTGCCAGCAGCTCGCACCATCCTACTGAAGCTTTCTTT; CDR3aa: CASSSHHPTEAFF
d_gene: TRBD1; v_gene: TRBV19; j_gene: TRBJ1-2; abundance: NA; CDR3nt: TGTGCCAGCTCCCTGGAGGGGGCGCGGCTCTATGGCTACACCTTC; CDR3aa: CASSLEGARLYGYTF
d_gene: TRBD2; v_gene: TRBV28; j_gene: TRBJ2-1; abundance: few; CDR3nt: TGTGCCAGCTGGGGTGGACTAGCGGTCAGCTCCTACAATGAGCAGTTCTTC; CDR3aa: CASWGGLAVSSYNEQFF
d_gene: NA; v_gene: TRBV28; j_gene: TRBJ2-2; abundance: NA; CDR3nt: TGTGCCAGCAGTTTTTCAGGGATTATTAACACCGGGGAGCTGTTTTTT; CDR3aa: CASSFSGIINTGELFF